Listed below are T cell receptor beta chains from one sample, sequenced in a study of Graves' ophthalmopathy and Graves' hyperthyroidism. TCRdb recomputed calls from the multiplex PCR reads with MiXCR, one row per CDR3 protein. The sample gives around 40,000 distinct CDR3 sequences, under 65% of which show up once; roughly 18% is in the top ten. The source material was peripheral blood. The source of these receptors is an adult man with Graves' ophthalmopathy. The CDR3 runs from the conserved cysteine through the conserved F or W.

CDR3: CATMGRGDQPPGVYF
V: TRBV19
J: TRBJ2-7

CDR3: CASSPQGLLINEQFF
V: TRBV12-3/TRBV12-4
J: TRBJ2-1

CDR3: CSARERPSSSYEQYF
V: TRBV20-1
J: TRBJ2-7

CDR3: CASSVEVSGSNEQFF
V: TRBV9
J: TRBJ2-1

CDR3: CASSFLGQREETQYF
V: TRBV7-2
J: TRBJ2-5

CDR3: CASSQADEQPQHF
V: TRBV14
J: TRBJ1-5

CDR3: CSVGGKGNQPQHF
V: TRBV20-1
J: TRBJ1-5

CDR3: CSAGHRDTSYEQYF
V: TRBV20-1
J: TRBJ2-7

CDR3: CASSQAGRGGYTF
V: TRBV4-1
J: TRBJ1-2

CDR3: CAWSVHALREGSYNEQFF
V: TRBV30
J: TRBJ2-1

CDR3: CSAGGGTGVYEQYF
V: TRBV20-1
J: TRBJ2-7

CDR3: CASSYSGENEQFF
V: TRBV10-3
J: TRBJ2-1

CDR3: CASSSGWGTYNEQFF
V: TRBV5-4
J: TRBJ2-1

CDR3: CSAPLQGAHYSEQFF
V: TRBV20-1
J: TRBJ2-1

CDR3: CSARAWGPSNNEQFF
V: TRBV20-1
J: TRBJ2-1

CDR3: CASSPRAGRTEAFF
V: TRBV6-5
J: TRBJ1-1

CDR3: CNVRPTDTQYF
V: TRBV29-1
J: TRBJ2-3

CDR3: CASSRGPGFQPQHF
V: TRBV19
J: TRBJ1-5

CDR3: CASSFQGDYNEQLF
V: TRBV7-2
J: TRBJ2-1

CDR3: CSARVGVDAAGWGEQYF
V: TRBV20-1
J: TRBJ2-3

CDR3: CATSRGRQTQYF
V: TRBV15
J: TRBJ2-5

CDR3: CASSQDPQGAWNEQFF
V: TRBV4-3
J: TRBJ2-1

CDR3: CASRLNAGTGGNTIYF
V: TRBV6-5
J: TRBJ1-3

CDR3: CASSRDRAYNGQFF
V: TRBV6-6
J: TRBJ2-1

CDR3: CASSFDRDNSTDTQYF
V: TRBV7-2
J: TRBJ2-3

CDR3: CASSTRTGNTGETQYF
V: TRBV7-2
J: TRBJ2-5

CDR3: CASSGAGGGQETQYF
V: TRBV5-6
J: TRBJ2-5